This TCR beta chain originates from a study of early T cells in non-severe SARS-CoV-2 infection (dated by TCRdb to about 2021). General notes on the study: Because TCR sequencing relied on bulk RNA taken from unsorted whole blood, pairing of alpha and beta chains was not possible.

Broad study findings and their caveats: Matching against VDJdb was skewed toward anti-spike CD8 responses, likely underestimated virus-specific expansions, and missed private and CD4 specificities.

The library was prepared using 5' RACE. The sample was run on a NextSeq 500. To correct for sequencing error and PCR bias, the TCR library protocol tagged individual cDNA molecules with unique molecular identifiers. TCR alpha and beta chains were both sequenced, and the abundances of alpha and beta sequences in each sample were closely correlated with each other. Per the authors' processing: Decombinator V4 was used to annotate the V gene, J gene and CDR3 of the TCR sequences. TCRs were defined as expanded if a significant change between any two time points was detected under a Poisson model with p below 0.0001. TCR abundances were normalised to the total number of TCRs sequenced in each sample and reported as counts per million. MAIT TCRs were defined by TRAV1-2 paired with TRAJ12, TRAJ20 or TRAJ33, and iNKT TCRs by TRAV10 paired with TRAJ18. A search of VDJdb, accessed on 1 November 2021, was run for TCRs annotated to CMV, EBV and SARS-CoV-2, with TCRs annotated for multiple antigens excluded. The raw public reads went through TCRdb reprocessing: fastp at Q25, MiXCR clone calling, in-frame beta chains kept. Duplicate CDR3 protein sequences are folded into a single record with the most common DNA and genes. The V and J calls were not made by the authors but by TCRdb's processing. In all, the sample holds fewer than 40,000 distinct CDR3 sequences, and around 7% of those were seen once. Of the sample, less than 3% is held by the ten largest clones.

A case-control design nested within a healthcare worker cohort in London, UK, was used, with weekly nasopharyngeal swab PCR tests and blood sampling performed. Healthcare workers were recruited between 23 and 31 March 2020, during the week of the UK lockdown, and were followed weekly for up to roughly 15 weeks. The CDR3 covers 14 residues, taking in both the cysteine and the phenylalanine. Only the CDR3 region is kept as DNA, spanning 42 bases read in frame from base 1. CDR1 is given as SGHVS and CDR2 as FQNEAQ, both from the germline V gene. Trimming at the junction amounts to 0 bases on V and 0 bases on J, and the germline ends lie 6 bases apart. Of note for this clonotype: What antigen it recognizes has not been identified. Base quality data are lacking; no much larger clone is found one base away.

The origin of this receptor is an adult who was a healthcare worker with PCR-confirmed SARS-CoV-2 infection or an uninfected control (not recorded which). The rearrangement joined TRBV7-8 to TRBJ2-7; no D gene can be assigned with confidence. Material for sequencing was whole blood. The DNA is TGTGCCAGCAGCTTAGCCCGGGCCTCCTACGAGCAGTACTTC. Its protein product is CASSLARASYEQYF.